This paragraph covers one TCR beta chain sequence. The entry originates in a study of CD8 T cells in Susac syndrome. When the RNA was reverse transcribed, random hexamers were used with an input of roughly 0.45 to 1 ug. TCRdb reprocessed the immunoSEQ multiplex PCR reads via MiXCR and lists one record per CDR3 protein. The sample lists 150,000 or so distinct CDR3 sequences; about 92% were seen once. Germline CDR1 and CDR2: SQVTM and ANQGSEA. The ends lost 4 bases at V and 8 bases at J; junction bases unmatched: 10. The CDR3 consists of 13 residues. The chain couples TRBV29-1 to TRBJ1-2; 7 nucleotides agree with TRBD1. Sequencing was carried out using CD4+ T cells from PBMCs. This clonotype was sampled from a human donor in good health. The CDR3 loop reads CSVAQTVGGGYTF. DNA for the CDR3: TGCAGCGTTGCGCAAACGGTAGGGGGCGGCTACACCTTC.